This TCR beta chain comes out of a study of CD8 T cells in ankylosing spondylitis. TCRdb re-derived calls from the 5' RACE reads in MiXCR, one entry per CDR3 protein. Among roughly 700,000 distinct CDR3 sequences listed, 15% to 20% were seen once. Only a few counts were recorded for this clonotype. Its specificity is not known. Study-level points and caveats: Blood from ankylosing spondylitis patients appeared to carry a characteristic roughly eight-variant TCR beta motif.

This clonotype originated in a male donor with ankylosing spondylitis. Specimen: blood, either unsorted or a sorted T cell fraction (not recorded which).

CDR3: CASSQPGTREGYTF. CDR3 coding DNA: TGCGCCAGCAGCCAACCCGGGACCCGAGAGGGCTACACCTTC. The chain couples TRBV4-3 to TRBJ1-2; D perhaps matches TRBD1 (5 bases). CDR3 size: 14 residues. V was pared by 2 bases and J by 8 bases, with 15 bases between. Germline values: CDR1 LGHNA, CDR2 YSLEER.